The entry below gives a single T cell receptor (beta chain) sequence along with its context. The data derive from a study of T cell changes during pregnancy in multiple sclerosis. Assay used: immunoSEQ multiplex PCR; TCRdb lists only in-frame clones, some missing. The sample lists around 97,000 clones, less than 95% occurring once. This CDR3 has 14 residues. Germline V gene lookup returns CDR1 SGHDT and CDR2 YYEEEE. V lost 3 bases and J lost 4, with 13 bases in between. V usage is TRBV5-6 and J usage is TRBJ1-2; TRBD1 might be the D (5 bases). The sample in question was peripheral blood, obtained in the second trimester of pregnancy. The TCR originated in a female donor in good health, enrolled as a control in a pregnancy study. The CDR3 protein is CASSSGGGFYGYTF. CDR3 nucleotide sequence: TGTGCCAGCAGCTCCGGGGGGGGGTTCTATGGCTACACCTTC.